This T cell receptor beta chain was captured by sequencing in a study of esophageal squamous cell carcinoma under preoperative chemotherapy listed by TCRdb under 2018. As for the study more broadly: In the study, TCR repertoires were profiled in both peripheral blood T cells and tumor-infiltrating lymphocytes. Repertoires from samples obtained before paclitaxel-nedaplatin therapy were compared with repertoires from samples obtained after paclitaxel-nedaplatin therapy. Four to six patients with primary esophageal squamous cell carcinoma were included in the cohort. The study assessed how paclitaxel-nedaplatin chemotherapy affected T-cell receptor repertoires in patients with esophageal squamous cell carcinoma.

Preparation of the library involved PCR. Instrument on record: HiSeq X Ten. High-throughput sequencing was used to characterize the TCR repertoires. TCRdb reprocessed the public reads (quality trimming at Q25 with fastp, clone calling with MiXCR) and kept in-frame beta chains. Each CDR3 protein appears once, grouped with its most common genes and DNA. The sample profile shows fewer than 20,000 distinct CDR3 sequences; 40% to 55% of them were found once. The ten most abundant clones make up roughly 29% of the sample. CDR1 and CDR2 are read off the germline V gene as SGHTA and FQGTGA. The cysteine opens and the phenylalanine closes a CDR3 of 16 amino acids. Only CDR3 DNA is held: 48 bases, read in frame from base 1. Comments on this clonotype: Its antigen has not been determined. One end of the junction varies from germline; a read error may be responsible.

The sample's time point label, decoded: after preoperative PTX-NDP chemotherapy. Paclitaxel-nedaplatin was administered to patients as preoperative chemotherapy before surgery. Here is what the overall study found, with its caveats: A significant increase in TCR diversity was observed in peripheral T cells after chemotherapy, whereas no such increase was observed in tumor-infiltrating lymphocytes. Only five or six patients with esophageal squamous cell carcinoma were analyzed, making for a small cohort. Clonotype frequencies shifted immediately and substantially under paclitaxel-nedaplatin therapy, and abundant clones were more likely to contract than to amplify. Post-treatment tumor-infiltrating lymphocytes appeared partly derived from peripheral T cells migrating into the tumor, not solely from local clonal changes.

Collection of the sample occurred from a patient given preoperative chemotherapy. The chain links TRBV7-3 with TRBJ2-2, and 15 junctional nucleotides match TRBD2. The sequence was obtained from a human donor with esophageal squamous cell carcinoma. The donor label of this sample is uncertain. The sequenced DNA: TGTGCCAGCAGCTCGGGACTAGCGGGAGGCACCGAGGAGCTGTATTTT. It codes for CASSSGLAGGTEELYF.